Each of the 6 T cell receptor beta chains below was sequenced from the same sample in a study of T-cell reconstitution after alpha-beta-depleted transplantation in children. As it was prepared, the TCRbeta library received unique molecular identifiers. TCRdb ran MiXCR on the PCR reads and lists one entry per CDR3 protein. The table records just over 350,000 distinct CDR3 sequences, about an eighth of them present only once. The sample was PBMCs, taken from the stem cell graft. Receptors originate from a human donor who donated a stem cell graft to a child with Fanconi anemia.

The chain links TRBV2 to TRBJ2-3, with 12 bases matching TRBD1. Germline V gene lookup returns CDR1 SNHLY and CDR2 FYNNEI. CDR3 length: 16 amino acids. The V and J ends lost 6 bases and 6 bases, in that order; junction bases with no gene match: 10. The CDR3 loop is CASRVRGQGAGDTQYF. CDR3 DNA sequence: TGTGCCAGCAGAGTTAGGGGACAGGGGGCAGGGGATACGCAGTATTTT.

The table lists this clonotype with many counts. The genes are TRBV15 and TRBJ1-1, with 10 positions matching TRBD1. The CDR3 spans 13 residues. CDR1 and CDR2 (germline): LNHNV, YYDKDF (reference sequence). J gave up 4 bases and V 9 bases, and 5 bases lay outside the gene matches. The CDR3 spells CATYRTGGTEAFF. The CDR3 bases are TGTGCCACTTATAGGACAGGGGGCACTGAAGCTTTCTTT. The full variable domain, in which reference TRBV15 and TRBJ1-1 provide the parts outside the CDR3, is DAMVIQNPRYQVTQFGKPVTLSCSQTLNHNVMYWYQQKSSQAPKLLFHYYDKDFNNEADTPDNFQSRRPNTSFCFLDIRSPGLGDTAMYLCATYRTGGTEAFFGQGTRLTVV.

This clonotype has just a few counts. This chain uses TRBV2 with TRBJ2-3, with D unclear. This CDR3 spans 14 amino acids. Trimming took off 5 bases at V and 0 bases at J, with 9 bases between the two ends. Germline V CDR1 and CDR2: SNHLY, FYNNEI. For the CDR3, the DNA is TGTGCCAGCAGTCCGACGACTAGCACAGATACGCAGTATTTT. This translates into CASSPTTSTDTQYF.

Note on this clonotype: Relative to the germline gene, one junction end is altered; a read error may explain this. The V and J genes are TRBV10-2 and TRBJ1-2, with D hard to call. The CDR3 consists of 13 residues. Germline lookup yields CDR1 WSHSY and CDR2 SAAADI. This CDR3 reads CASSEGGHYGYTF. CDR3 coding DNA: TGCGCCAGCAGCGAGGGAGGGCACTATGGCTACACATTC.

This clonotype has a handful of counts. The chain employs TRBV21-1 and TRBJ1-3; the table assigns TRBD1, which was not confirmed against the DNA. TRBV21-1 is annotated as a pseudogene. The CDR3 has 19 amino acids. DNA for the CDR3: TGTGCCAGCAGCAAAGGCGGACAGGGTAAAGAACTCTCTGGAAACACCATATATTTT. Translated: CASSKGGQGKELSGNTIYF.

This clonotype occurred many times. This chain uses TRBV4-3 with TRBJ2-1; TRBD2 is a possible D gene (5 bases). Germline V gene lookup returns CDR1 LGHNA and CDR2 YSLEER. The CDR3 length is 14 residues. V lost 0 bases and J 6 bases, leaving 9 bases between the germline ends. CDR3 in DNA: TGCGCCAGCAGCCAAGATCTCGGAGGCAATGAGCAGTTCTTC. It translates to CASSQDLGGNEQFF.